The present TCR beta chain was sequenced within a study of blood T cell repertoires in COVID-19. The V gene end was trimmed by 0 bases and the J gene end by 5 bases; junction bases not matched to a gene: 11. This CDR3 comprises 17 residues. Germline loops: CDR1 SGDLS, CDR2 YYNGEE. Method: immunoSEQ multiplex PCR; TCRdb's copy keeps in-frame clones and lacks some. Of about 110,000 clones listed, about 85% are singletons. The specimen was peripheral blood. The rearrangement uses TRBV9 and TRBJ2-5, with 9 nucleotides matching TRBD1. This TCR came from a woman in her seventies with acute or convalescent COVID-19. The CDR3 loop is CASSVDAGQGVFETQYF. In nucleotides, the CDR3 is TGTGCCAGCAGCGTAGATGCGGGACAGGGCGTTTTTGAGACCCAGTACTTC.